The 17 T cell receptor beta chains presented below share a single source sample, sequenced in a study of T cells in Graves' hyperthyroidism and ophthalmopathy (dated by TCRdb to between 2018 and 2021). Library generation was performed with multiplex PCR. The instrument given in TCRdb is Illumina HiSeq 2000. Amplification of TCR beta CDR3 regions was carried out from RNA transcripts. A first-round RT-PCR of the TCR CDR3 used the HTBI primer set with the Qiagen OneStep RT-PCR kit. The public reads were reanalyzed by TCRdb: fastp trimming at Q25, MiXCR alignment, in-frame beta chains only. Records with the same CDR3 protein are collapsed into one entry carrying the most frequent genes and DNA. This sample is represented by 220,000 or so distinct CDR3 sequences; 15% to 20% of them were singletons. In total, the top ten clones hold 25% to 30% of the sample. The sample taken for sequencing was blood. Source of these receptors: a woman aged 18-29 years with Graves' ophthalmopathy.

The V and J genes are TRBV25-1 and TRBJ2-5, with 12 bases matching TRBD2. There are 16 residues in the CDR3. The V gene's germline CDR1 is MGHDK and CDR2 SYGVNS. V was pared by 4 bases and J by 5 bases, with 8 bases of the junction left unmatched. CDR3 DNA sequence: TGTGCCAGCAGTGGTCCTAGCGGGGGGGCCGATGAGACCCAGTACTTC. Its translation is CASSGPSGGADETQYF.

V and J are TRBV12-3 or TRBV12-4 and TRBJ1-2, with 11 nucleotides matching TRBD1. V was clipped by 3 bases and J by 8 bases; unmatched bases: 5. The CDR3 is 14 amino acids. The CDR3 DNA follows: TGTGCCAGCAGTTTTGGACAGGGGGCGCGAGGCTACACCTTC. The encoded protein is CASSFGQGARGYTF.

In its sample, this clonotype was seen many times. V and J are TRBV5-8 and TRBJ2-2, with D uncertain. This CDR3 region has 15 residues. Germline CDR1 SGHTS, CDR2 YDEGEE. Trimming shortened V by 0 bases and J by 6 bases, and 12 bases separated the two germline ends. The CDR3 here is CASSLGPPIAGELFF. The CDR3 nucleotides are TGTGCCAGCAGCTTGGGCCCCCCAATTGCCGGGGAGCTGTTTTTT. The complete variable domain, with remaining parts taken from reference TRBV5-8 and TRBJ2-2, reads EAGVTQSPTHLIKTRGQQATLRCSPISGHTSVYWYQQALGLGLQFLLWYDEGEERNRGNFPPRFSGRQFPNYSSELNVNALELEDSALYLCASSLGPPIAGELFFGEGSRLTVL.

This clonotype was found many times. V usage is TRBV12-3 or TRBV12-4 and J usage is TRBJ2-7; D ambiguous. This CDR3 has 11 amino acids. Deletions cut 4 bases from V and 1 base from J, with 2 bases between. The DNA of the CDR3 is TGTGCCAGCAGTTCGTCCTACGAGCAGTACTTC. Translating gives CASSSSYEQYF.

This clonotype has a count of ten or more. J is TRBJ2-3 and V is TRBV27, with TRBD2 matching 11 bases. Germline V gives CDR1 MNHEY, CDR2 SMNVEV (reference sequence). The CDR3 sequence is 16 residues long. Unmatched junction bases numbered 6, after V lost 3 bases and J lost 4 bases. The CDR3 reads CASSFLAGGRSDTQYF. In nucleotides, the CDR3 is TGTGCCAGCAGTTTTTTAGCGGGGGGGAGGTCAGATACGCAGTATTTT.

This clonotype has ten or more counts. The chain links TRBV5-1 to TRBJ2-7; no definite D call. This CDR3 region has 14 residues. Germline assignment: CDR1 SGHRS and CDR2 YFSETQ. Trimming removed 0 bases from V and 0 bases from J, with 7 bases in between. The CDR3 DNA reads as TGCGCCAGCAGCTTGGAGACACTCTCCTACGAGCAGTACTTC. Protein product: CASSLETLSYEQYF.

In this sample, this clonotype turned up a few times. The chain couples TRBV18 to TRBJ2-1; 7 bases agree with TRBD2. This CDR3 is 13 amino acids long. The V gene end was trimmed by 3 bases and the J gene end by 12 bases; junction bases not matched to a gene: 8. Germline CDR1 KGHSH, CDR2 LQKENI. The chain's CDR3 is CASSPDWGEGQFF. The CDR3, as DNA: TGTGCCAGCTCACCGGATTGGGGGGAGGGGCAGTTCTTC.

This clonotype appeared many times. This chain uses TRBV6-1 with TRBJ1-1; D unresolved. Deletions cut 5 bases from V and 6 bases from J, with 13 bases between. The CDR3 consists of 13 residues. Germline lookup yields CDR1 MNHNS and CDR2 SASEGT. Written as DNA, the CDR3 is TGTGCCAGCAGTTACGCGTTAGCGTCTGAAGCTTTCTTT. Its translation: CASSYALASEAFF.

The gene calls are TRBV28 and TRBJ2-7; no clear D. CDR3 length: 12 residues. Trimming removed 6 bases at V and 4 bases at J, with 10 bases between. Germline CDR1 reads MDHEN; CDR2 reads SYDVKM. The CDR3 DNA follows: TGTGCCAGCAGATTCTTAAGTTACGAGCAGTACTTC. This translates into CASRFLSYEQYF.

This clonotype came up many times. The chain has TRBV6-1 and TRBJ2-1; no clear D gene. Germline CDR1 and CDR2: MNHNS and SASEGT. The CDR3 has 16 amino acids. Trimming left V 5 bases short and J 0 bases short, with 14 bases between. CDR3 residues: CASSYTTDRSYNEQFF. DNA for the CDR3: TGTGCCAGCAGTTACACAACAGATCGCTCCTACAATGAGCAGTTCTTC.

This clonotype was observed many times. The J gene is TRBJ2-7, the V gene TRBV6-1; unclear D gene. Trimming took off 5 bases at V and 2 bases at J, with 16 bases between the two ends. Germline V lookup: CDR1 MNHNS, CDR2 SASEGT. CDR3 length: 15 residues. For the CDR3, the DNA is TGTGCCAGCAGTTATCCGATGGGTCGTACCTACGAGCAGTACTTC. It encodes CASSYPMGRTYEQYF.

This clonotype was observed a few times. V is TRBV25-1 and J is TRBJ2-7; either TRBD1 or TRBD2 may fit D (5 bases each). Trimming pared 7 bases from V and 6 bases from J, leaving 19 bases between. The CDR3 length is 14 residues. Germline V gene sequence: CDR1 MGHDK, CDR2 SYGVNS. CDR3 amino acids: CASKISGALSEQYF. CDR3 DNA: TGTGCCAGCAAAATATCCGGGGCCCTTTCCGAGCAGTACTTC.

Worth noting for this clonotype: Mismatch with germline at one junction end may stem from a read error. CDR3 loop: CASSVGASGRNRTDTRYF. The CDR3 nucleotides read TGTGCCAGCAGTGTCGGGGCTAGCGGGAGGAACCGCACAGATACGCGGTATTTT. This chain uses TRBV6-1 with TRBJ2-3; 11 nucleotides line up with TRBD2. The V gene's germline CDR1 is MNHNS and CDR2 SASEGT. CDR3 size: 18 residues.

Comments on this clonotype: One base away lies a much larger clone, so this may be a sequencing read error. The gene calls are TRBV7-9 and TRBJ2-7; tentative D call: TRBD2 (5 bases). Germline lookup yields CDR1 SEHNR and CDR2 FQNEAQ (reference sequence). This CDR3 contains 13 residues. CDR3 region: CAGSSGSSYGQYF. CDR3 in DNA: TGTGCCGGATCATCGGGGAGCTCCTACGGGCAGTACTTC.

This clonotype has a count of ten or more. The J gene is TRBJ1-2, the V gene TRBV3-1, with 8 bases fitting TRBD1. The germline gives CDR1 LGHDT, CDR2 YNNKEL (reference sequence). CDR3 size: 16 residues. With V trimmed by 0 bases and J by 1 base, 4 bases remained unmatched. Here the CDR3 DNA reads TGTGCCAGCAGCCAAGACTTCAGGGGGCATAACTATGGCTACACCTTC. This translates into CASSQDFRGHNYGYTF.

This chain links TRBV4-2 with TRBJ1-1; the D is unclear. Germline assignment: CDR1 LGHNA and CDR2 YNFKEQ. The V end lost 0 bases, the J end lost 1 base, and 3 bases lay between the germline ends. CDR3 size: 13 residues. As DNA, the CDR3 is TGTGCCAGCAGCCAAGAGAAGAACACTGAAGCTTTCTTT. Its protein is CASSQEKNTEAFF.

The sample holds many counts of this clonotype. The chain is built from TRBV11-2 and TRBJ2-2; D unresolved. This CDR3 spans 13 amino acids. V lost 4 bases and J lost 8, with 11 bases in between. The germline V gene has CDR1 SGHAT and CDR2 FQNNGV. The CDR3 sequence is CASSSPLGGELFF. The CDR3, as DNA: TGTGCCAGCAGCTCTCCCCTTGGGGGGGAGCTGTTTTTT.